The entry below gives a single T cell receptor (beta chain) sequence along with its context. Data came from immunoSEQ multiplex PCR; TCRdb stores just in-frame clones and leaves some out. The sample includes about 430,000 clones, more than 70% of them seen just once. Germline V gene data show CDR1 as MNHEY and CDR2 as SVGAGI. The V end lost 7 bases, the J end lost 0 bases, and 13 bases lay between the germline ends. This CDR3 is 14 amino acids long. The data originate from a study of blood T cell repertoires in COVID-19. Clinical history as reported by participants underpinned cohort assignment. This TCR derives from a woman aged 18-35 years who had been exposed to COVID-19. Specimen: PBMCs or T cells enriched from blood (not recorded which). This sequence joins TRBV6-5 and TRBJ2-7; D gene unclear. The CDR3 reads CASIQTRSSYEQYF. As DNA, the CDR3 is TGTGCCAGCATTCAGACCCGGAGCTCCTACGAGCAGTACTTC.